This is a list of T cell receptor beta chains from one sample in a study of technical replicates of blood from a handful of donors. This table comes from immunoSEQ multiplex PCR, and its TCRdb copy is limited to in-frame clones, with some not included. The sample shows about 74,000 clones, 95% of them seen only once. Source material: T cells isolated from PBMCs. These receptor sequences come from a human donor in good health. Each CDR3 is given with its conserved first and last residue. A D gene is named only where the DNA matches it firmly. Some rows have no size entry. The others give once, few or many, or a class for an expanded clone.

TRBV5-1	TRBD1	TRBJ1-1	20	-	TGCGCCAGCAGATTTGGACAGGGAGGGCATCCCAGCAACTTGAACACTGAAGCTTTCTTT	CASRFGQGGHPSNLNTEAFF
TRBV4-1	-	TRBJ2-5	16	-	TGCGCCAGCAGCCAAGGCCCCGGTTTTGCTCAAGAGACCCAGTACTTC	CASSQGPGFAQETQYF
TRBV28	-	TRBJ2-5	14	once	TGTGCCAGCAGTTTATCAGAATTGGTTGAGACCCAGTACTTC	CASSLSELVETQYF
TRBV18	-	TRBJ1-1	19	-	TGTGCCAGCTCATACCGGAGTGGGGGAGGTTTCGGGATGAACACTGAAGCTTTCTTT	CASSYRSGGGFGMNTEAFF
TRBV27	-	TRBJ2-7	14	-	TGTGCCAGCAGTTTTCGGCTTACAGGTTACGAGCAGTACTTC	CASSFRLTGYEQYF
TRBV19	TRBD1	TRBJ2-7	15	-	TGTGCCAGTAGTATTTTTAGGACAGGGGGCTCAGAGCAGTACTTC	CASSIFRTGGSEQYF
TRBV28	TRBD1	TRBJ2-1	11	-	TGTGCCAGCAGTTACCGGACAGGGCAGTTCTTC	CASSYRTGQFF
TRBV5-6	-	TRBJ2-3	17	-	TGTGCCAGCAGCCCCCTGCAGGCCTATATACCCACAGATACGCAGTATTTT	CASSPLQAYIPTDTQYF
TRBV15	-	TRBJ1-5	15	-	TGTGCCACCAGCAAGACAGCACTTCCCAATCAGCCCCAGCATTTT	CATSKTALPNQPQHF
TRBV5-1	TRBD1	TRBJ2-5	13	-	TGCGCCAGCACAGGGGGCGTTAGGGAGACCCAGTACTTC	CASTGGVRETQYF
TRBV14	TRBD2	TRBJ2-1	15	once	TGTGCCAGCACCTACGGGACTAGCGTTTACAATGAGCAGTTCTTC	CASTYGTSVYNEQFF
TRBV11-2	TRBD2	TRBJ2-5	15	-	TGTGCCAGCGGACGGACTAGCGGGAGTCAAGAGACCCAGTACTTC	CASGRTSGSQETQYF
TRBV7-7	-	TRBJ2-1	15	once	TGTGCCAGCAGCTTTGAAGCGGGCCTGTACAATGAGCAGTTCTTC	CASSFEAGLYNEQFF
TRBV28	TRBD1	TRBJ1-1	15	-	TGTGCCAGCAGACCTGACAGGGGGCCGACCACTGAAGCTTTCTTT	CASRPDRGPTTEAFF
TRBV29-1	-	TRBJ1-2	13	-	TGCAGCGTTGTTTTGGCCGAAAGCTATGGCTACACCTTC	CSVVLAESYGYTF
TRBV10-2	TRBD1	TRBJ1-2	15	-	TGCGCCAGCTCGACGTCCCGGGACAGGGGCGACGGCTACACCTTC	CASSTSRDRGDGYTF
TRBV2	-	TRBJ1-2	12	-	TGTGCCAGCAGCGGGAGCTATTATGGCTACACCTTC	CASSGSYYGYTF
TRBV14	-	TRBJ1-2	13	-	TGTGCCAGCAGCCATCGACAGGCCCGTGGCTACACCTTC	CASSHRQARGYTF
TRBV27	TRBD1	TRBJ1-5	15	-	TGTGCCAGCAGTTCACAGGGGAATAGCAATCAGCCCCAGCATTTT	CASSSQGNSNQPQHF
TRBV5-1	TRBD1	TRBJ2-7	15	-	TGCGCCAGCAGCGCTCTTGGACAGGCTACCTACGAGCAGTACTTC	CASSALGQATYEQYF
TRBV9	-	TRBJ2-1	13	-	TGTGCCAGCAAGGGGGTCGACGTGAATGAGCAGTTCTTC	CASKGVDVNEQFF
TRBV5-1	-	TRBJ2-5	14	-	TGCGCCAGCAGCTTAAGCAGGGGCCAAGAGACCCAGTACTTC	CASSLSRGQETQYF
TRBV10-1	TRBD1	TRBJ2-4	14	-	TGCGCCAGCAGTGACACAGGGGGCAAGAACATTCAGTACTTC	CASSDTGGKNIQYF
TRBV28	-	TRBJ2-7	15	-	TGTGCCAGCAGTTTAAGGTGGGAGAGGCTCCACGAGCAGTACTTC	CASSLRWERLHEQYF
TRBV7-2	TRBD2	TRBJ2-7	16	-	TGTGCCAGCAGCTTAGATGTTCGACTAGCGGGCTACGAGCAGTACTTC	CASSLDVRLAGYEQYF
TRBV27	TRBD2	TRBJ2-5	14	-	TGTGCCAGCAGTGGACTAGCGGGCCAAGAGACCCAGTACTTC	CASSGLAGQETQYF
TRBV28	-	TRBJ1-1	15	-	TGTGCCAGCAGTTTAATGCCGGGGTTGAACACTGAAGCTTTCTTT	CASSLMPGLNTEAFF
TRBV27	-	TRBJ2-7	11	-	TGTGCCAGCACTCATAGTGGTGAGCAGTACTTC	CASTHSGEQYF
TRBV6-1	-	TRBJ1-5	14	-	TGTGCCAGCAAGGGGTTGGAGGGTTATCAGCCCCAGCATTTT	CASKGLEGYQPQHF
TRBV7-9	-	TRBJ2-2	15	-	TGTGCCAGCAGCTTGGTGGCAGGAAACACCGGGGAGCTGTTTTTT	CASSLVAGNTGELFF
TRBV19	TRBD1	TRBJ1-5	16	-	TGTGCCAGTAGTATGACAGGGGCGAGCTCCAATCAGCCCCAGCATTTT	CASSMTGASSNQPQHF
TRBV6-5	TRBD2	TRBJ2-7	14	-	TGTGCCAGCAGGGGCGCGGGGGGGTTCTACGAGCAGTACTTC	CASRGAGGFYEQYF
TRBV6-6	TRBD2	TRBJ2-5	14	-	TGTGCCCGTCCCCGACTAGCTAATCAAGAGACCCAGTACTTC	CARPRLANQETQYF
TRBV4-2	-	TRBJ1-2	15	-	TGTGCCAGCAGCCAAGATCATTCGGGAAACTATGGCTACACCTTC	CASSQDHSGNYGYTF
TRBV5-1	-	TRBJ1-2	14	-	TGCGCCAGCAGCTTGGCACAGACCAACTATGGCTACACCTTC	CASSLAQTNYGYTF
TRBV27	TRBD1	TRBJ2-7	15	-	TGTGCCAGCAGCTCCCTCTCGGACAGGGGGCAGGGGCAGTACTTC	CASSSLSDRGQGQYF
TRBV11-2	-	TRBJ1-4	18	-	TGTGCCAGCAGCCCCGCATCCCCTGTGAAGCGACCTAATGAAAAACTGTTTTTT	CASSPASPVKRPNEKLFF
TRBV5-8	-	TRBJ2-1	18	-	TGTGCCAGCAGCTTGGATCGGGGAGCGTCGGGTTTAGGCAATGAGCAGTTCTTC	CASSLDRGASGLGNEQFF
TRBV30	TRBD1	TRBJ2-7	13	once	TGTGCCTGGACCACAGGGGGCTCCTACGAGCAGTACTTC	CAWTTGGSYEQYF
TRBV7-6	-	TRBJ2-1	17	once	TGTGCCAGCAGCCTATTCCTAGGCGGGGGCAGAGGTAATGAGCAGTTCTTC	CASSLFLGGGRGNEQFF
TRBV10-3	TRBD1	TRBJ1-4	13	once	TGTGCCATCAGTGAGAGGACGACAGGGAAACTGTTTTTT	CAISERTTGKLFF
TRBV10-1	-	TRBJ1-1	13	once	TGCGCCAGCAGTGAGATGGGGGGCACTGAAGCTTTCTTT	CASSEMGGTEAFF
TRBV18	TRBD2	TRBJ2-5	15	once	TGTGCCAGCTCACCGGTGGGACTAGGTCAAGAGACCCAGTACTTC	CASSPVGLGQETQYF
TRBV6-5	-	TRBJ1-5	14	-	TGTGCCAGCTGGGGGGGCGGGGTAAATCAGCCCCAGCATTTT	CASWGGGVNQPQHF
TRBV5-4	TRBD2	TRBJ2-7	14	-	TGTGCCAGCAGCTCCCAGCGGGAGACTGGGGAGCAGTACTTC	CASSSQRETGEQYF
TRBV28	TRBD2	TRBJ2-7	18	-	TGTGCCAGCAGTTTCGGCAGGATAGGTGAGAGTAGCGGGACCGAGCAGTACTTC	CASSFGRIGESSGTEQYF